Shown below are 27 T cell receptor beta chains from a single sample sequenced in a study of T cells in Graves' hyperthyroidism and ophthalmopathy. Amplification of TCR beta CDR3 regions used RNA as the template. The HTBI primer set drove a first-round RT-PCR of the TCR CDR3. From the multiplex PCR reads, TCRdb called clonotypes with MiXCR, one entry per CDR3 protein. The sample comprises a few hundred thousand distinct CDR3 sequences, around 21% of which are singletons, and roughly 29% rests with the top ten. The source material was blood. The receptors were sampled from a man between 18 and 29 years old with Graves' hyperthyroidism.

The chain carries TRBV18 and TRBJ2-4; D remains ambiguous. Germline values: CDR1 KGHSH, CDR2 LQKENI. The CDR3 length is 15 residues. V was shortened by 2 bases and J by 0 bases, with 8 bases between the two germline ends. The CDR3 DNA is TGTGCCAGCTCACCAGAAATGATAGCCAAAAACATTCAGTACTTC. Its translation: CASSPEMIAKNIQYF.

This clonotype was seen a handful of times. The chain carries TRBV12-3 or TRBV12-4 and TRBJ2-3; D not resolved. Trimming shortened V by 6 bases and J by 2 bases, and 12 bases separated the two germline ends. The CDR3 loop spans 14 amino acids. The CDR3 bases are TGTGCCAGCAGAGTCAACGGACCCACAGATACGCAGTATTTT. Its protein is CASRVNGPTDTQYF.

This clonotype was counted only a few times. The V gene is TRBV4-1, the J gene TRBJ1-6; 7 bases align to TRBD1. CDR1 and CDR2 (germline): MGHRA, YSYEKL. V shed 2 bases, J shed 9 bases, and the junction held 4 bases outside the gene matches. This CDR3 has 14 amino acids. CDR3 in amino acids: CASSQTAGGSPLHF. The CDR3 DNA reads TGCGCCAGCAGCCAAACGGCAGGGGGTTCACCCCTCCACTTT.

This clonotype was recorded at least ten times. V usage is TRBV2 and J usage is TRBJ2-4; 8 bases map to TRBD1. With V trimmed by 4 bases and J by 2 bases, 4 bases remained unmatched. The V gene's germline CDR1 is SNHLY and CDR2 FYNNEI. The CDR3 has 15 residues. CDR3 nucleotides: TGTGCCAGCAGTGCGAACAGGGGGTCCAAAAACATTCAGTACTTC. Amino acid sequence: CASSANRGSKNIQYF.

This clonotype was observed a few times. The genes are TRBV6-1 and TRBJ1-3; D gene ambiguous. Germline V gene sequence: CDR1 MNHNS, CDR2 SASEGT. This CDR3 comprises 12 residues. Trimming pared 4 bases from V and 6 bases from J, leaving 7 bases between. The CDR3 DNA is TGTGCCAGCAGTGCTTCAACAAACACCATATATTTT. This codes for CASSASTNTIYF.

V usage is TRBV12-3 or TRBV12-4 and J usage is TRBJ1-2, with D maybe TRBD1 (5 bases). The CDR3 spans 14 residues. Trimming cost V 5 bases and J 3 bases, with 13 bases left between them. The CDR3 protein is CASSNPGRHYGYTF. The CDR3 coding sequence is TGTGCCAGCAGTAACCCGGGACGGCACTATGGCTACACCTTC.

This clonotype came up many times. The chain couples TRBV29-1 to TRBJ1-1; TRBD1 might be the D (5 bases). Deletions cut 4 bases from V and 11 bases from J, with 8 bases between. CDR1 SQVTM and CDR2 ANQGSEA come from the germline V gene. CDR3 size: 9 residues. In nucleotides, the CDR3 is TGCAGCGTTGCGGAGGGGGCTTTCTTT. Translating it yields CSVAEGAFF.

The CDR3 DNA is TGTGCCAGCAGTGAAATGCCCTACGAGCAGTACTTC. It specifies CASSEMPYEQYF. V gene TRBV6-1 combines with J gene TRBJ2-7; no reliable D call. CDR1 is MNHNS, CDR2 SASEGT, per germline. The CDR3 sequence is 12 residues long. Between the trimmed V and J ends, which lost 2 bases and 2 bases, there was a span of 4 bases.

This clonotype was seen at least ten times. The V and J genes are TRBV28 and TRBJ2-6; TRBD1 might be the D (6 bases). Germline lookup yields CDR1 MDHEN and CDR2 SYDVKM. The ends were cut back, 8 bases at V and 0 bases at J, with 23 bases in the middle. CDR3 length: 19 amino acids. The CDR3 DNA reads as TGTGCCAGCGGGGTAAGGTGGGACACCTTAATCTCTGGGGCCAACGTCCTGACTTTC. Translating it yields CASGVRWDTLISGANVLTF.

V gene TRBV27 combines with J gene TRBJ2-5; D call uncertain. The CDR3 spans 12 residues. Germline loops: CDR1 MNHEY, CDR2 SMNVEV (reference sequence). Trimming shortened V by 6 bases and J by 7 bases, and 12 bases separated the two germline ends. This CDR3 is CASSSPPGTQYF. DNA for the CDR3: TGTGCCAGCAGCTCCCCCCCCGGGACCCAGTACTTC.

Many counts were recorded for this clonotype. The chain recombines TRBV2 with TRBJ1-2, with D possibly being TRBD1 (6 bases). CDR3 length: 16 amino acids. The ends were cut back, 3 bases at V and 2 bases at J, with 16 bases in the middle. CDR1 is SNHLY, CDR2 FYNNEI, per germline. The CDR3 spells CASSDGRTDSNYGYTF. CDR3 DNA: TGTGCCAGCAGTGATGGGAGGACAGACTCGAACTATGGCTACACCTTC.

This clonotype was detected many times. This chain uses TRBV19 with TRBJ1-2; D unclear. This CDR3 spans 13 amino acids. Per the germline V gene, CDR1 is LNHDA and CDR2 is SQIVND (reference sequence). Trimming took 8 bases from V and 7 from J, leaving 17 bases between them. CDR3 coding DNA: TGTGCCAGTTCAGCCTACCACGGAGTTGGCTACACCTTC. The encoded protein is CASSAYHGVGYTF.

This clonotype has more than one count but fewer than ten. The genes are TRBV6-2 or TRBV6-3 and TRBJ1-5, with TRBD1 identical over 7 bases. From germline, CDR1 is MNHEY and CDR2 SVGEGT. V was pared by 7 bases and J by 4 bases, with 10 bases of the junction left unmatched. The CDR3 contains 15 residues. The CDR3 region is CASTATGQENQPQHF. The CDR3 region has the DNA TGTGCCAGCACAGCAACCGGACAGGAAAATCAGCCCCAGCATTTT.

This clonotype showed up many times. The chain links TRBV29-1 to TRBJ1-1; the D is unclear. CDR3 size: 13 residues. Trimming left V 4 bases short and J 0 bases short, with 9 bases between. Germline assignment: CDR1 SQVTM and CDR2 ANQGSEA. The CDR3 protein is CSVGAGLNTEAFF. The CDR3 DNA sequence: TGCAGCGTTGGTGCAGGCCTGAACACTGAAGCTTTCTTT.

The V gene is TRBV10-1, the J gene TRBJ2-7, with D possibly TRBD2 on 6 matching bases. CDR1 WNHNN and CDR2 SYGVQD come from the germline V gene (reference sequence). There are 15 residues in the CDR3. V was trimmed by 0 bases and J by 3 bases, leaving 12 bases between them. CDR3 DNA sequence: TGCGCCAGCAGTGAGTCGAAGACTAGTGGCTACGAGCAGTACTTC. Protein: CASSESKTSGYEQYF.

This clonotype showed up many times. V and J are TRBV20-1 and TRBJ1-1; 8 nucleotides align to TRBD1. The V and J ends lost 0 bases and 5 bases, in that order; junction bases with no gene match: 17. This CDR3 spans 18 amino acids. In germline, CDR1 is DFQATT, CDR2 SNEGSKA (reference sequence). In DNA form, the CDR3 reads TGCAGTGCTAGAGATCTTCGGCGGCAGGGGGCAAGGTGGACTGAAGCTTTCTTT. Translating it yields CSARDLRRQGARWTEAFF.

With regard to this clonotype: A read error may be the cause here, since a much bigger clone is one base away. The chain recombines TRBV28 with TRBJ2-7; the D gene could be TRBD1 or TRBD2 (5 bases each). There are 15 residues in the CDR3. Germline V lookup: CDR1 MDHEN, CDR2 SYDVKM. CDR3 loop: CGSGLHQGFDYEQYF. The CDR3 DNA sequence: TGTGGCAGCGGCTTACACCAGGGTTTTGACTACGAGCAGTACTTC.

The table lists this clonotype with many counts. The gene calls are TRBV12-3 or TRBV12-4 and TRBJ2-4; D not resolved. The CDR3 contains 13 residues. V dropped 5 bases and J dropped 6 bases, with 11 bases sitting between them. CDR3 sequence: CASSDPPTNIQYF. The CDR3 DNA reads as TGTGCCAGCAGTGACCCCCCAACAAACATTCAGTACTTC.

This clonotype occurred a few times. The CDR3 region is CASSPGLAGPSSYEQYF. CDR3 DNA: TGCGCCAGCAGCCCGGGACTAGCGGGGCCAAGCTCCTACGAGCAGTACTTC. This rearrangement joins TRBV5-1 to TRBJ2-7; TRBD2 aligns across 13 bases. J was trimmed by 0 bases and V by 4 bases; bases with no gene match: 7. The CDR3 covers 17 residues. The germline V gene encodes CDR1 SGHRS and CDR2 YFSETQ.

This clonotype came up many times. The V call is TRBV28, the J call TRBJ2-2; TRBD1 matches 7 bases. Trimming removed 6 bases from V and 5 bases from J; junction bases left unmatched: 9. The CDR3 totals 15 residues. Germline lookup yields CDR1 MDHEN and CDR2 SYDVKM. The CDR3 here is CASSRQGEETGELFF. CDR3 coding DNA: TGTGCCAGCAGCCGACAGGGCGAGGAAACCGGGGAGCTGTTTTTT.

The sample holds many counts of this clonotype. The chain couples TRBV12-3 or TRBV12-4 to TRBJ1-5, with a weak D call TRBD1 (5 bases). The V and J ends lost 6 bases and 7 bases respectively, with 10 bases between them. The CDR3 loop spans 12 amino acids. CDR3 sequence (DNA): TGTGCCAGCAGCTCGGGACCGCAGCCCCAGCATTTT. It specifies CASSSGPQPQHF.

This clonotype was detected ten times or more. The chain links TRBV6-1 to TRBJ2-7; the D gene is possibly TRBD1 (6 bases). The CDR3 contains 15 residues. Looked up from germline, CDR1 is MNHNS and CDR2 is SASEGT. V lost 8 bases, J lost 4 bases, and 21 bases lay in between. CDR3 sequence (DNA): TGTGCCAGCGCCCCGGCGCTAGGCACAGGGTACGAGCAGTACTTC. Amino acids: CASAPALGTGYEQYF.

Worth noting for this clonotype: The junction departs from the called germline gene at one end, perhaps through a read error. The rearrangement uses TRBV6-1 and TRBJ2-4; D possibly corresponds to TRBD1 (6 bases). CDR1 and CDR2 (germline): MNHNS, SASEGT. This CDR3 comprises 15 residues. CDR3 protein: CASGEGGLAKNIKYF. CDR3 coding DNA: TGTGCCAGCGGTGAAGGGGGTCTAGCCAAAAACATTAAGTACTTC.

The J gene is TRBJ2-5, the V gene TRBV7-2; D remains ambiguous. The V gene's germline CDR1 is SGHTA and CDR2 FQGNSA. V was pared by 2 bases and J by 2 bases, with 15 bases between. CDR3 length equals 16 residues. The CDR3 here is CASSLYFLSIQETQYF. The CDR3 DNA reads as TGTGCCAGCAGCTTATATTTTTTGTCGATTCAAGAGACCCAGTACTTC. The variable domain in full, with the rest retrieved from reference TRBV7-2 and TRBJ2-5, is GAGVSQSPSNKVTEKGKDVELRCDPISGHTALYWYRQSLGQGLEFLIYFQGNSAPDKSGLPSDRFSAERTGGSVSTLTIQRTQQEDSAVYLCASSLYFLSIQETQYFGPGTRLLVL.

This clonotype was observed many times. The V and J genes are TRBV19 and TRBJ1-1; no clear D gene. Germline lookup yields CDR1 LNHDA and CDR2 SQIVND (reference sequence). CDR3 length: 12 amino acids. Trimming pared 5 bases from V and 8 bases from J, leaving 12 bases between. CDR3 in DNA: TGTGCCAGTAGTCCACGGACGGCGGAAGCTTTCTTT. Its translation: CASSPRTAEAFF.

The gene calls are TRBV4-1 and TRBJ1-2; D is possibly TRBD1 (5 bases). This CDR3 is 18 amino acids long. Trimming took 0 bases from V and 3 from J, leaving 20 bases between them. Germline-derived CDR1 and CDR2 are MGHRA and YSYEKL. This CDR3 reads CASSQDDGPREGYYGYTF. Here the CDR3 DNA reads TGCGCCAGCAGCCAAGATGATGGCCCCCGGGAGGGGTACTATGGCTACACCTTC.

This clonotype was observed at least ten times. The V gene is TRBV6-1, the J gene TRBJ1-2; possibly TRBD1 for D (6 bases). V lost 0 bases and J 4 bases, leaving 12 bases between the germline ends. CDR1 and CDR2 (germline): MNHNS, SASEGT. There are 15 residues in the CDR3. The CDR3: CASSEAGQGFYGYTF. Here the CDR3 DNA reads TGTGCCAGCAGTGAAGCTGGGCAGGGGTTCTATGGCTACACCTTC.